The T cell receptor (beta chain) described here comes from a study of T cells expressing NK-cell markers. Whole-study context: Each TCR beta repertoire originated in sorted T cells that were CD3+CD56+NKG2C+, CD3+CD56+NKG2C- or CD3+CD56-NKG2C+.

TCRdb re-called the 5' RACE reads, yielding one record per CDR3 amino acid sequence without DNA. The sample yields 150,000 to 180,000 distinct CDR3 sequences, of which the top ten take up over 35%. Germline V gene data show CDR1 as MNHEY and CDR2 as SMNVEV (reference sequence). This CDR3 has 14 amino acids. The specimen was blood T cells: a sorted CD56 or NKG2C T cell subset, CD4+ or CD8+ T cells, or bulk PBMC T cells (not recorded which). This TCR came from a woman aged 50 to 60 in good health. J is TRBJ2-1 and V is TRBV27; TCRdb gives TRBD2 as the D gene, but with no DNA this cannot be confirmed. This CDR3 reads CASNGGSSYNEQFF.